This is a list of T cell receptor beta chains from one sample in a study of blood T cell repertoires in COVID-19. Clones were read by immunoSEQ multiplex PCR, and TCRdb kept only the in-frame ones, dropping some. This table has 200,000 to 250,000 clones, around nine tenths appearing once. Sequenced material: peripheral blood. Receptor source: a man younger than 30 with active or convalescent COVID-19. Each CDR3 is given with its conserved first and last residue. The D gene is left open where the match is weak. Expanded clones are given a class, and other clones once, few, many or no size at all.

abundance,j_gene,v_gene,d_gene,CDR3nt,CDR3aa
-,TRBJ2-2,TRBV4-1,TRBD2,TGCGCCAGCAGGGGGGGAGTGAGGACTAGAAACACCGGGGAGCTGTTTTTT,CASRGGVRTRNTGELFF
-,TRBJ1-6,TRBV7-2,TRBD1,TGTGCCAGCAGCATTACCCCGACAGGGTTAAATTCACCCCTCCACTTT,CASSITPTGLNSPLHF
-,TRBJ2-1,TRBV6-5,-,TGTGCCAGCAGTAAGGACAGCCGTTCCTACAATGAGCAGTTCTTC,CASSKDSRSYNEQFF
-,TRBJ2-1,TRBV25-1,TRBD2,TGTGCCAGCAGTGTTACTAGCGGCAATGAGCAGTTCTTC,CASSVTSGNEQFF
-,TRBJ2-1,TRBV7-6,-,TGTGCCAGCACCCCTTCGGTCGGATGGGAGGAGAGGAATGAGCAGTTCTTC,CASTPSVGWEERNEQFF
-,TRBJ1-4,TRBV30,TRBD1,TGTGCCTGGAGGGACAGGGTAACAACTAATGAAAAACTGTTTTTT,CAWRDRVTTNEKLFF
-,TRBJ2-1,TRBV5-4,-,TGTGCCAGCAGCTTGGTATTTGGGCTAGCTTCCTACAATGAGCAGTTCTTC,CASSLVFGLASYNEQFF
-,TRBJ1-4,TRBV6-6,-,TGTGCCAGCAGGAGTCGGGAGGGCGAAAAACTGTTTTTT,CASRSREGEKLFF
-,TRBJ1-5,TRBV7-2,-,TGTGCCAGCAGCCCCAGAACAGATCAGCCCCAGCATTTT,CASSPRTDQPQHF
-,TRBJ2-7,TRBV2,TRBD1,TGTGCCAGCAGTGGCGTGGGACAGTTAGAGCAGTACTTC,CASSGVGQLEQYF
-,TRBJ2-5,TRBV27,TRBD2,TGTGCCAGCAGGCTGAGGCGGGAGGGCGCCCCGACCCAGTACTTC,CASRLRREGAPTQYF
-,TRBJ2-5,TRBV7-2,-,TGTGCCAGCAGCTTCTCCCAGCGGCCACAGGAGACCCAGTACTTC,CASSFSQRPQETQYF
few,TRBJ2-1,TRBV7-3,TRBD2,TGTGCCAGCAGCTTAATTCGGCCGGCTAGCGGGAGAGTGAATGAGCAGTTCTTC,CASSLIRPASGRVNEQFF
-,TRBJ2-7,TRBV6-5,-,TGTGCCAGCAGAGCGACAGACCTCCTGTACGAGCAGTACTTC,CASRATDLLYEQYF
-,TRBJ2-3,TRBV5-1,-,TGCGCCAGCAGCTTGGGACAGTTTTACACAGATACGCAGTATTTT,CASSLGQFYTDTQYF
-,TRBJ2-7,TRBV6-1,-,TGTGCCAGCAGTGATACTGGCGGCCCCTCTCGGGGGCAGTACTTC,CASSDTGGPSRGQYF
-,TRBJ2-7,TRBV6-6,TRBD1,TGTGCCGGAGCAGGGGGCCCAGGGGAGCAGTACTTC,CAGAGGPGEQYF
-,TRBJ2-1,TRBV7-3,-,TGTGCCAGCAGCCAAAACCGACAGCTCTACAATGAGCAGTTCTTC,CASSQNRQLYNEQFF
-,TRBJ2-6,TRBV29-1,-,TGCAGCGTTGGATCCGGAGGGTCCGGGGCCAACGTCCTGACTTTC,CSVGSGGSGANVLTF
few,TRBJ2-1,TRBV3-1/TRBV3-2,TRBD2,TGTGCCAGCAGCCAAGATACGGGGGGCTCCTACAATGAGCAGTTCTTC,CASSQDTGGSYNEQFF
-,TRBJ1-3,TRBV4-3,-,TGCGCCAGCAGCCAAGATCGTGGGGCGAGAAGTACCATATATTTT,CASSQDRGARSTIYF
-,TRBJ1-1,TRBV19,TRBD1,TGTGCCAGTAGTATCCAGGGGGCGGGGAACACTGAAGCTTTCTTT,CASSIQGAGNTEAFF
-,TRBJ2-2,TRBV28,TRBD1,TGTGCCAGCAGAAAGGGGGACAGGGGAAACACCGGGGAGCTGTTTTTT,CASRKGDRGNTGELFF
-,TRBJ2-3,TRBV4-1,TRBD2,TGCGCCAGCAGCCAAGTCTGGACCAGCGGGGGGCAAGATACGCAGTATTTT,CASSQVWTSGGQDTQYF
once,TRBJ2-2,TRBV5-1,TRBD2,TGCGCCAGCAGCCCCAGTGGGACTAGTAATCGTACCGGGGAGCTGTTTTTT,CASSPSGTSNRTGELFF
-,TRBJ2-7,TRBV3-1/TRBV3-2,TRBD2,TGTGCCAGCAGCGGGGTGGGAGGGTCTGCATACGAGCAGTACTTC,CASSGVGGSAYEQYF
-,TRBJ2-4,TRBV6-2/TRBV6-3,-,TGTGCCAGCAGTTACAGGGGAAGGGACAAAAACATTCAGTACTTC,CASSYRGRDKNIQYF
-,TRBJ1-5,TRBV2,-,TGTGCCAGCAGTGAGGGGGGGAGAAGGAGCAATCAGCCCCAGCATTTT,CASSEGGRRSNQPQHF
-,TRBJ1-1,TRBV5-1,-,TGCGCCAGCAGCTTTTTTTCTCCGGGCAGGGGATTGAACACTGAAGCTTTCTTT,CASSFFSPGRGLNTEAFF
-,TRBJ2-1,TRBV30,TRBD2,TGTGCCTGGGAAGGACTAGCGCAGAGAAGTGAGCAGTTCTTC,CAWEGLAQRSEQFF
-,TRBJ1-1,TRBV14,-,TGTGCCAGCAGCCAATGGTCGCGGGGAATGAACACTGAAGCTTTCTTT,CASSQWSRGMNTEAFF
-,TRBJ2-5,TRBV5-8,TRBD2,TGTGCCAGCAGCTTGGGCGGACTAGCGGGGGTCCAAGAGACCCAGTACTTC,CASSLGGLAGVQETQYF
-,TRBJ2-7,TRBV6-1,TRBD1,TGTGCCAGCAGTGACCCCGAACGGGACAGTTCCTACGAGCAGTACTTC,CASSDPERDSSYEQYF
once,TRBJ2-7,TRBV4-2,TRBD2,TGTGCCAGCAGCCAGGGGGGACTAGCGCTTAACGAGCAGTACTTC,CASSQGGLALNEQYF
-,TRBJ2-3,TRBV6-5,TRBD2,TGTGCCAGCAGTTATCGCGGGGGGACAGATACGCAGTATTTT,CASSYRGGTDTQYF
-,TRBJ2-7,TRBV7-8,-,TGTGCCAGCAGCTTTACAGGGGAGGCATGGGACGAGCAGTACTTC,CASSFTGEAWDEQYF
-,TRBJ1-2,TRBV27,TRBD1,TGTGCCAGCAGCCCCACAGGGGTCTATGGCTACACCTTC,CASSPTGVYGYTF
-,TRBJ1-1,TRBV27,TRBD1,TGTGCCAGCAGTTGGGGGACAGGGGGCCCAAAAGCTTTCTTT,CASSWGTGGPKAFF
-,TRBJ1-1,TRBV25-1,-,TGTGCCAGCAGTGAAGCGGCAGGGCTTACTGAAGCTTTCTTT,CASSEAAGLTEAFF
-,TRBJ1-3,TRBV27,TRBD1,TGTGCCAGCAGTTTGTCCTTCGGGGGACAGGGGAATGGAAACACCATATATTTT,CASSLSFGGQGNGNTIYF
once,TRBJ2-7,TRBV5-1,TRBD2,TGCGCCAGCAGCTTGGGGACTAGCGGGTTCAACGAGCAGTACTTC,CASSLGTSGFNEQYF
few,TRBJ1-1,TRBV5-1,-,TGCGCCAGCAGCTTGGACTTGAACACTGAAGCTTTCTTT,CASSLDLNTEAFF
-,TRBJ1-1,TRBV19,-,TGTGCCAGTAGTATTTCCGGGGGGGCTGAAGCTTTCTTT,CASSISGGAEAFF
-,TRBJ1-5,TRBV28,-,TGTGCCAGCAGTTTACTCTATAGCAATCAGCCCCAGCATTTT,CASSLLYSNQPQHF
-,TRBJ1-1,TRBV12-5,TRBD1,TGTGCTAGTGGTCACACAGGGGGCACTGAAGCTTTCTTT,CASGHTGGTEAFF
few,TRBJ2-2,TRBV5-6,-,TGTGCCAGCAAGGAGTTCCGAGACAACACCGGGGAGCTGTTTTTT,CASKEFRDNTGELFF
-,TRBJ2-1,TRBV19,-,TGTGCCAGTAGTAGGCAGGGAAGCTACAATGAGCAGTTCTTC,CASSRQGSYNEQFF
once,TRBJ1-5,TRBV5-4,TRBD1,TGTGCCAGCAGCTTGGAAACCAGGGGGGATCAGCCCCAGCATTTT,CASSLETRGDQPQHF
-,TRBJ1-1,TRBV5-1,-,TGCGCCAGCAGCGGGGAGCGGGACACCCAAACTGAAGCTTTCTTT,CASSGERDTQTEAFF
-,TRBJ2-6,TRBV19,-,TGTGCCACCGCCTTAGCGATCTCTGGGGCCAACGTCCTGACTTTC,CATALAISGANVLTF
-,TRBJ1-5,TRBV6-5,TRBD1,TGTGCCAGCAGTTACGGTGTTGGGACAGGGAATCAGCCCCAGCATTTT,CASSYGVGTGNQPQHF
-,TRBJ1-6,TRBV12-3/TRBV12-4,-,TGTGCCAGCAGCCGGGAAAATTCACCCCTCCACTTT,CASSRENSPLHF